A selection of T cell receptor beta chains follows, all from one sample in a study of cytomegalovirus exposure and HLA in healthy donors. Assay: immunoSEQ multiplex PCR; the TCRdb copy retains only in-frame clones and omits some. The sample shows around 130,000 clones, approximately 88% of them seen only once. Input material: PBMCs. Receptors were obtained from a woman in her thirties or forties in good health and CMV-seronegative. Both conserved end residues are part of each CDR3. The D gene is left open where the match is weak.

.	TRBJ1-4	TRBV7-9	CASSLAEGSGEKLFF
.	TRBJ1-5	TRBV6-5	CASTAGFGQPQHF
.	TRBJ2-1	TRBV6-1	CAAESWSYNEQFF
.	TRBJ1-5	TRBV2	CASSELGQLQPQHF
.	TRBJ1-3	TRBV6-1	CATIRDLSGNTIYF
.	TRBJ2-6	TRBV4-2	CASSPTADRGGEGISGANVLTF
.	TRBJ1-4	TRBV5-6	CASSYQGTGEKLFF
TRBD1	TRBJ1-6	TRBV27	CASSAPDRVGSSPLHF
.	TRBJ2-3	TRBV25-1	CASSPRGGGTDTQYF
.	TRBJ2-3	TRBV30	CAWTLRGTDTQYF
.	TRBJ2-3	TRBV6-5	CASSYRDNTDTQYF
.	TRBJ2-4	TRBV9	CASSHLSEAGFSKKYF
TRBD1	TRBJ2-4	TRBV4-1	CASSQGGQGRIAKNIQYF
.	TRBJ2-3	TRBV5-1	CASSIQGINTDTQYF
TRBD2	TRBJ2-3	TRBV10-1	CASSASGLGAEDTQYF
.	TRBJ1-5	TRBV11-2	CASSLGQDNQPQHF
TRBD2	TRBJ2-7	TRBV5-6	CASSGGAGGPYEQYF
TRBD1	TRBJ2-2	TRBV5-1	CASRRGQEDGTGELFF
TRBD1	TRBJ2-2	TRBV5-1	CASSLRDRVTGELFF
TRBD2	TRBJ2-4	TRBV7-2	CASSQAGLAGLYF
TRBD1	TRBJ2-7	TRBV27	CASSQTGVPEYEQYF
TRBD2	TRBJ2-7	TRBV5-1	CASSLEGGSTYEQYF
TRBD1	TRBJ2-5	TRBV19	CASSIQGVGETQYF
TRBD2	TRBJ2-5	TRBV27	CATKVNGGRGETQYF
.	TRBJ2-1	TRBV7-2	CASSLNSYEQFF